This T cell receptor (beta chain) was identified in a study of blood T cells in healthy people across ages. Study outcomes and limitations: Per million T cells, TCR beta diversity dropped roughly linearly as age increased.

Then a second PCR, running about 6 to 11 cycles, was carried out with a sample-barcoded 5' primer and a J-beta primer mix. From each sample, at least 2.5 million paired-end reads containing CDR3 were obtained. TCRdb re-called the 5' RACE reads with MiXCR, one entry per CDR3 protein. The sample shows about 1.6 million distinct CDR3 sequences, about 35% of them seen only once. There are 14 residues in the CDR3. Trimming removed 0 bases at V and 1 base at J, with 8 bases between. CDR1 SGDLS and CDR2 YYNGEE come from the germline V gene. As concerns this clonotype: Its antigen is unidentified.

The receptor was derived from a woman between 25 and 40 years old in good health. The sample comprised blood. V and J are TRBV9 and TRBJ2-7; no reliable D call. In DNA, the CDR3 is TGTGCCAGCAGCGTAGAAGGGCTATCCTACGAGCAGTACTTC. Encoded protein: CASSVEGLSYEQYF.